A selection of T cell receptor beta chains follows, all from one sample in a study of graft-versus-host responses after intestinal transplantation. Their antigens are not known. Here immunoSEQ multiplex PCR was the method, and the copy in TCRdb shows in-frame clones only, minus some. The sample comprises tens of thousands of clones, 92% of which are singletons, and about 0.3% rests with the top ten. The specimen was unstimulated CD4+ T cells sorted from spleen or lymph node cells, collected before intestinal transplant. These receptor sequences come from a human donor who received an intestinal transplant. The CDR3 runs from the conserved cysteine through the conserved F or W. The D gene is left open where the match is weak. Part of the rows lack a size; the others show once, few, many or a class for expanded clones.

v_call	d_call	clone_size	j_call	cdr3_nt	cdr3_aa
TRBV12-5	-	once	TRBJ2-1	TGTGCTAGTAATTTCCTTTCGGTTGAGCAGTTCTTC	CASNFLSVEQFF
TRBV5-6	-	-	TRBJ2-7	TGTGCCAGCAGCTATCAGGGACGCGAGCAGTACTTC	CASSYQGREQYF
TRBV5-1	-	-	TRBJ1-1	TGCGCCAGCAGCTTGACACCCCGGGCGACTGAAGCTTTCTTT	CASSLTPRATEAFF
TRBV27	TRBD1	-	TRBJ1-1	TGTGCCAGCAGTTTGAGGGCAGGGGGCCTAGGCCCGGAAGCTTTCTTT	CASSLRAGGLGPEAFF
TRBV4-1	-	-	TRBJ2-5	TGCGCCAGCAGCCAAGATCGGAGGGGGCTCCAAGAGACCCAGTACTTC	CASSQDRRGLQETQYF
TRBV5-1	-	-	TRBJ2-5	TGCGCCAGCAGCTTGGTTGGGGGTCAAGAGACCCAGTACTTC	CASSLVGGQETQYF
TRBV11-2	TRBD1	-	TRBJ2-1	TGTGCCAGCAGAAACCGACAGGGGGCAGGCAATGAGCAGTTCTTC	CASRNRQGAGNEQFF
TRBV27	-	-	TRBJ2-3	TGTGCCAGCAGTTTAGCGGGACCAGATACGCAGTATTTT	CASSLAGPDTQYF
TRBV18	-	-	TRBJ1-1	TGTGCCAGCTCCCCAACCAGGGCCACTGAAGCTTTCTTT	CASSPTRATEAFF
TRBV7-2	-	-	TRBJ1-1	TGTGCCAGCAGCTTAGGGTCGAACACTGAAGCTTTCTTT	CASSLGSNTEAFF
TRBV10-3	-	-	TRBJ1-1	TGTGCCATCAGTGACAGGCCTACTGAAGCTTTCTTT	CAISDRPTEAFF
TRBV7-9	TRBD1	-	TRBJ1-6	TGTGCCAGCAGCCCTCAGGGGGTTAATTCACCCCTCCACTTT	CASSPQGVNSPLHF
TRBV5-1	-	-	TRBJ1-1	TGCGCCAGCAGCTTGGACAGGGCTGTGAACACTGAAGCTTTCTTT	CASSLDRAVNTEAFF
TRBV7-8	TRBD1	-	TRBJ1-2	TGTGCCAGCAGCAACCGGGACAGGGCCTATGGCTACACCTTC	CASSNRDRAYGYTF
TRBV28	-	-	TRBJ2-3	TGTGCCAGCAGTTTACAGGTTTTGGACGGAGGCCAATATAGCACAGATACGCAGTATTTT	CASSLQVLDGGQYSTDTQYF
TRBV6-1	-	-	TRBJ2-4	TGTGCCAGCGGCCACCTAGCCAAAAACATTCAGTACTTC	CASGHLAKNIQYF
TRBV6-1	-	-	TRBJ1-6	TGTGCCAGCAGTGCCGGGACCCATAATTCACCCCTCCACTTT	CASSAGTHNSPLHF
TRBV27	TRBD2	once	TRBJ2-1	TGTGCCAGCAGTGGACTAGCGGGCTACAATGAGCAGTTCTTC	CASSGLAGYNEQFF
TRBV7-3	-	-	TRBJ2-7	TGTGCCAGCAGCTTAATCGGGCCTACCTCATCCTACGAGCAGTACTTC	CASSLIGPTSSYEQYF
TRBV6-5	-	once	TRBJ1-1	TGTGCCAGCAGTGAGGCCCTCCACACTGAAGCTTTCTTT	CASSEALHTEAFF
TRBV6-1	-	-	TRBJ1-3	TGTGCCAGCAGGGACCCCCCAGAGGCCATATATTTT	CASRDPPEAIYF
TRBV10-3	-	-	TRBJ2-1	TGTGCCATCTGTAAAGCGGAGCTCAATGAGCAGTTCTTC	CAICKAELNEQFF
TRBV30	-	-	TRBJ2-1	TGTGCCTGGAAGGGTTATAGCTCCTACAATGAGCAGTTCTTC	CAWKGYSSYNEQFF
TRBV5-1	-	-	TRBJ2-3	TGCGCCAGCAGCCCCTGGCGAGCATATACGCAGTATTTT	CASSPWRAYTQYF
TRBV27	TRBD2	-	TRBJ2-2	TGTGCCAGCAGTTTATCGGGGGGGACTAGCGCCACCGGGGAGCTGTTTTTT	CASSLSGGTSATGELFF
TRBV11-2	TRBD1	-	TRBJ1-2	TGTGCCAGCAGCGTGGACAGGGCGAATGGCTACACCTTC	CASSVDRANGYTF
TRBV5-1	-	-	TRBJ1-4	TGCGCCAGCAGACACAGGGCTAATGAAAAACTGTTTTTT	CASRHRANEKLFF
TRBV11-2	-	-	TRBJ2-7	TGTGCCAGCAGTCCGGGACTCTACTACGAGCAGTACTTC	CASSPGLYYEQYF
TRBV6-5	TRBD1	-	TRBJ2-7	TGTGCCAGCAGTTCAGGGACAGGGGGGCTCTACGAGCAGTACTTC	CASSSGTGGLYEQYF
TRBV5-1	-	-	TRBJ2-6	TGCGCCAGCAGCCATTCAAGTCCCCGGAGCTCTGGGGCCAACGTCCTGACTTTC	CASSHSSPRSSGANVLTF